The next 6 T cell receptor beta chains were all read from a single sample in a study of blood T cell repertoires in COVID-19. The table came from immunoSEQ multiplex PCR; TCRdb's copy has only in-frame clones and leaves some out. The table shows 95,000 to 150,000 clones, with about 90% occurring only once. Material for sequencing was peripheral blood. Every receptor here comes from a woman between 65 and 79 years old with acute or convalescent COVID-19.

There are a few counts of this clone. The chain combines TRBV6-5 with TRBJ1-1; D may be TRBD1 (5 bases). This CDR3 has 14 amino acids. Germline CDR1 is MNHEY and CDR2 is SVGAGI. The germline V and J ends were trimmed by 6 bases and 5 bases, with 16 bases remaining between them. The CDR3: CASREQGVGTEAFF. In DNA form, the CDR3 reads TGTGCCAGCAGGGAGCAAGGGGTTGGAACTGAAGCTTTCTTT.

The rearrangement joins TRBV19 to TRBJ2-2, with D perhaps TRBD2 (5 bases). This CDR3 is 14 amino acids long. Per the germline V gene, CDR1 is LNHDA and CDR2 is SQIVND (reference sequence). With 5 bases removed from V and 4 bases from J, the gap between germline ends came to 11 bases. The CDR3 nucleotides are TGTGCCAGTAGTTCGGGGATGGGCACCGGGGAGCTGTTTTTT. Protein sequence: CASSSGMGTGELFF. Variable domain in full (rest from reference TRBV19 and TRBJ2-2): DGGITQSPKYLFRKEGQNVTLSCEQNLNHDAMYWYRQDPGQGLRLIYYSQIVNDFQKGDIAEGYSVSREKKESFPLTVTSAQKNPTAFYLCASSSGMGTGELFFGEGSRLTVL.

The chain has TRBV28 and TRBJ2-1; a possible D gene is TRBD2 (6 bases). V lost 8 bases, J lost 4 bases, and 12 bases lay in between. This CDR3 is 13 amino acids long. Per germline, CDR1 MDHEN and CDR2 SYDVKM. The CDR3 nucleotides are TGTGCCAGCGACGGAGGGATATACAATGAGCAGTTCTTC. This gives the protein CASDGGIYNEQFF.

The chain carries TRBV9 and TRBJ1-1; D is ambiguous. V was cut by 4 bases and J by 1 base, with 8 bases left in between. Germline lookup yields CDR1 SGDLS and CDR2 YYNGEE. This CDR3 region has 13 residues. This CDR3 is CASSLYGNTEAFF. The CDR3 DNA reads TGTGCCAGCAGCCTCTATGGGAACACTGAAGCTTTCTTT.

The chain recombines TRBV12-3 or TRBV12-4 with TRBJ1-2, with 9 bases identical to TRBD1. The V segment lost 6 bases and the J segment 6 bases; nucleotides outside the gene matches: 5. The CDR3 contains 13 residues. The CDR3 reads CASSRGQGNGYTF. The CDR3 bases are TGTGCCAGCAGCCGAGGACAGGGGAATGGCTACACCTTC.

The V call is TRBV5-4, the J call TRBJ1-1; maybe TRBD1 (5 bases). This CDR3 has 14 amino acids. The V gene lost 4 bases and the J gene lost 1 base, with 11 bases spanning the gap. Looked up from germline, CDR1 is SGHNT and CDR2 is YYREEE (reference sequence). The CDR3 loop reads CASSPRGGNTEAFF. The CDR3 coding sequence is TGTGCCAGCAGCCCCCGGGGGGGGAACACTGAAGCTTTCTTT.